This T cell receptor (beta chain) was recorded in a study of T cell repertoires in cytomegalovirus infection. Whole-study context: Public TCR beta signatures marked donors with CMV infection and the matching HLA.

TCRdb passed the reads through MiXCR, listing each CDR3 protein once. This sample yields about 920,000 distinct CDR3 sequences, of which roughly 30% are seen a single time; over 12% belongs to the top ten. Findings of the study overall: HLA-C-restricted CMV-specific TCR beta clonotypes were dominant in the ex vivo response.

A note on this clonotype: Its specificity is not known.

J lost 2 bases, V lost 4 bases, and 15 bases had no gene match. The length of the CDR3 is 17 residues. CDR1 and CDR2 (germline): SGHDT, YYEEEE. The receptor comes from a human donor in good health (CMV status not recorded). Some clones in this sample may be carry-over from other donors' samples. The chain is built from TRBV5-6 and TRBJ2-7; 7 bases match TRBD1. The starting material was cultured CD8+ T cells from PBMCs, obtained from culture after CMV antigen stimulation. The CDR3, as DNA: TGTGCCAGCAGCGGTTGGGGCGAGACAGGGTCAACCTACGAGCAGTACGTC. Protein sequence: CASSGWGETGSTYEQYV.